This TCR beta chain was found in a study of T cell responses to AZD1222 COVID-19 vaccine. Findings of the study overall: Spike-specific TCR repertoires showed rising breadth and depth after two AZD1222 doses. Of the AZD1222 recipients, only 5 to 7 were seropositive at baseline.

Details on this clone: What it binds is unknown.

Sequencing was performed with immunoSEQ multiplex PCR; in TCRdb, only in-frame clones are kept and a portion is missing. The table shows 90,000 to 120,000 clones, with roughly nine tenths occurring only once. The sequence was collected from an adult in good health. The source was peripheral blood, collected on day 0 of AZD1222 vaccination.

The CDR3, as DNA: TGTGCCAGCAGTCCTTCGGGGGGGACCTACGAGCAGTACTTC. Protein: CASSPSGGTYEQYF. The genes are TRBV7-9 and TRBJ2-7; TRBD2 agrees at 8 bases. V trimming: 6 bases; J trimming: 2 bases; junction bases outside the gene matches: 6. The germline V gene encodes CDR1 SEHNR and CDR2 FQNEAQ (reference sequence). This CDR3 is 14 amino acids long.